This TCR beta chain emerged from a study of blood T cell repertoires in COVID-19. The overall study: The samples span acute and convalescent COVID-19 from the United States, Italy and Spain.

Original analysis: It was from reference gene primer amplification that nucleated cell counts were estimated. Clones were sequenced by immunoSEQ multiplex PCR, and TCRdb holds only the in-frame ones, with some missing. The V and J calls and clone size come from that table; D and trimming were worked out from the DNA. The sample includes more than 150,000 clones, approximately 80% of them seen just once. Trimming took 1 base from V and 4 from J, leaving 16 bases between them. The CDR3 has 16 residues. Germline CDR1 reads SGHAT; CDR2 reads FQNNGV. Sequencing was performed on peripheral blood. The chain couples TRBV11-2 to TRBJ1-1; a weak D match, TRBD1 (5 bases). The TCR sequence derives from a woman aged 55-69 years with acute or convalescent COVID-19. The CDR3: CASSLVQAPRPTEAFF. CDR3 DNA: TGTGCCAGCAGCTTAGTACAGGCCCCCCGGCCCACTGAAGCTTTCTTT.